The 11 T cell receptor beta chains below were found in one sample sequenced in a study of cytomegalovirus exposure and HLA in healthy donors. It was with 60 Vbeta and 13 Jbeta primers that the PCR ran. TCRdb keeps only in-frame clones here, not all; method: immunoSEQ multiplex PCR. Of about 200,000 clones in the sample, approximately 85% are singletons; the top ten hold roughly 1.4%. The sequenced material came from PBMCs. The receptors originated from a girl aged 5 to 17 in good health and CMV-seropositive.

The chain combines TRBV4-1 with TRBJ1-2; TRBD1 agrees at 7 bases. Germline trimming cut 0 bases from V and 2 bases from J; bases unmatched to any gene: 6. CDR1 and CDR2 from the germline V gene are MGHRA and YSYEKL. The CDR3 is 16 amino acids. CDR3 residues: CASSQDWGTANYGYTF. The CDR3 DNA reads as TGCGCCAGCAGCCAAGATTGGGGGACAGCCAACTATGGCTACACCTTC.

The rearrangement links TRBV7-8 to TRBJ2-5; D perhaps matches TRBD1 (5 bases). This CDR3 comprises 14 residues. V lost 2 bases, J lost 3 bases, and 10 bases lay in between. Germline assignment: CDR1 SGHVS and CDR2 FQNEAQ. The CDR3 region has the DNA TGTGCCAGCAGCTTACATGTCAGGGAAGAGACCCAGTACTTC. Protein product: CASSLHVREETQYF.

The V call is TRBV5-4, the J call TRBJ2-5; D not certain. The CDR3 runs 14 residues. The germline gives CDR1 SGHNT, CDR2 YYREEE (reference sequence). Trimming removed 0 bases at V and 1 base at J, with 7 bases between. In DNA, the CDR3 is TGTGCCAGCAGCTTGGATCCTAGCCAAGAGACCCAGTACTTC. This translates into CASSLDPSQETQYF.

The V and J genes are TRBV27 and TRBJ1-6, with 8 bases aligning to TRBD1. The CDR3 runs to 16 residues. Germline V gene sequence: CDR1 MNHEY, CDR2 SMNVEV (reference sequence). With 5 bases clipped from V and 9 bases from J, the junction kept 12 bases outside the gene matches. This CDR3 is CASSLLSGGSGSPLHF. Written as DNA, the CDR3 is TGTGCCAGCAGTCTACTTTCAGGGGGCTCTGGTTCACCCCTCCACTTT.

The CDR3 DNA follows: TGTGCCAGCTCACCGGACAGGGTACGCAATCAGCCCCAGCATTTT. Its translation: CASSPDRVRNQPQHF. The chain couples TRBV18 to TRBJ1-5, with 8 bases matching TRBD1. Germline-derived CDR1 and CDR2 are KGHSH and LQKENI. CDR3 length: 15 amino acids. The V gene end was trimmed by 3 bases and the J gene end by 2 bases; junction bases not matched to a gene: 3.

V gene TRBV7-9 combines with J gene TRBJ1-1, with TRBD1 as a possible D gene (6 bases). This CDR3 spans 18 amino acids. Per the germline V gene, CDR1 is SEHNR and CDR2 is FQNEAQ (reference sequence). Trimming removed 7 bases at V and 5 bases at J, with 29 bases between. The CDR3 DNA follows: TGTGCCAGCACCCCCCGGGCCCCGACAGGAGGAGGTGGGACTGAAGCTTTCTTT. This encodes CASTPRAPTGGGGTEAFF.

The CDR3 bases are TGTGCCAGCAGCGCGGACAGGGCCTCCGGTGAGCAGTTCTTC. It specifies CASSADRASGEQFF. The chain links TRBV11-2 to TRBJ2-1; 8 bases map to TRBD1. The CDR3 consists of 14 residues. Germline trimming cut 5 bases from V and 9 bases from J; bases unmatched to any gene: 9. Germline CDR1 SGHAT, CDR2 FQNNGV.

As DNA, the CDR3 is TGTGCCAGCAGTTCATCGCCGGGATCAACCGAGCAGTACTTC. Translation: CASSSSPGSTEQYF. V usage is TRBV6-6 and J usage is TRBJ2-7; a weak D match, TRBD2 (5 bases). Trimming shortened V by 4 bases and J by 6 bases, and 16 bases separated the two germline ends. CDR3 length: 14 amino acids. Germline V gene lookup returns CDR1 MNHNY and CDR2 SVGAGI (reference sequence).

The chain is built from TRBV7-2 and TRBJ2-1; unclear D gene. Germline CDR1 and CDR2: SGHTA and FQGNSA. This CDR3 contains 14 residues. The V end was cut by 1 base, the J end by 4 bases, with 8 bases between. The CDR3, as DNA: TGTGCCAGCAGCTTAGTGGCCATTTACAATGAGCAGTTCTTC. This sequence encodes CASSLVAIYNEQFF.

The CDR3 loop is CASSQEVGRAGEQYF. The CDR3, as DNA: TGCGCCAGCAGCCAAGAGGTGGGCAGGGCCGGCGAGCAGTACTTC. This chain links TRBV4-3 with TRBJ2-7; tentative D call: TRBD1 (5 bases). Germline CDR1 reads LGHNA; CDR2 reads YSLEER. This CDR3 is 15 amino acids long. The germline V and J ends were trimmed by 0 bases and 6 bases, with 15 bases remaining between them.

The chain recombines TRBV7-6 with TRBJ2-5; TRBD2 matches 9 bases. The CDR3 runs to 18 residues. CDR1 and CDR2 (germline): SGHVS, FNYEAQ. J was trimmed by 1 base and V by 2 bases; bases with no gene match: 11. CDR3 nucleotides: TGTGCCAGCAGCTTATTCCCCCGGAAGCGGGGGGCCCAAGAGACCCAGTACTTC. Amino acid sequence: CASSLFPRKRGAQETQYF.